This T cell receptor beta chain came from a study of beta chain features in type 1 diabetes. General study findings and limits: Shortening that was moderate but significant affected the TCRB CDR3s of Type 1 diabetes patients in all four CD4+ subsets. The study left unresolved whether HLA type influences TCRB rearrangement. PCR might favor shorter templates, but any such skew would affect patients and controls equally. Cells expressing TCR highly could be over-represented by cDNA sequencing.

The authors reverse transcribed all of the isolated RNA, so sequencing captured expressed TCRB transcripts. Sequencing used immunoSEQ multiplex PCR; TCRdb keeps in-frame clones, though not all of them. The sample shows around 250,000 clones, 11% to 15% of them seen only once. Comment on this clone: Its matching antigen is unknown.

Trimming removed 0 bases from V and 3 bases from J, with 9 bases in between. Germline CDR1 reads GTSNPN; CDR2 reads SVGIG (reference sequence). The CDR3 consists of 15 residues. The chain joins TRBV30 to TRBJ2-6, with D possibly matching TRBD2 (5 bases). Sequenced: naive CD4+ T cells from blood. The TCR was taken from a man younger than 45 with type 1 diabetes. Written as DNA, the CDR3 is TGTGCCTGGAGTGTACTAGGGCTTGGGGCCAACGTCCTGACTTTC. It codes for CAWSVLGLGANVLTF.